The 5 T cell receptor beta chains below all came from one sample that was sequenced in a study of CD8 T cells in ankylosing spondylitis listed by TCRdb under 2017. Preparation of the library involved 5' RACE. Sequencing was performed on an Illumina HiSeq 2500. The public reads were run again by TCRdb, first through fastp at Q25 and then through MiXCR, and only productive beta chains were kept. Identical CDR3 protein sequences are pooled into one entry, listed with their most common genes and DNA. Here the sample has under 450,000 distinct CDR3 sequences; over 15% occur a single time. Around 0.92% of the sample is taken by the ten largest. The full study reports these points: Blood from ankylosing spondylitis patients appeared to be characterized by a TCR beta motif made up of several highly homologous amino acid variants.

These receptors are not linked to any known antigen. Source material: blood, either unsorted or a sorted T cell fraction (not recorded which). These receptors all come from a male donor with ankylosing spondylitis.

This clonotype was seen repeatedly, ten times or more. The CDR3 reads CASSTTGGNQPQHF. The CDR3 DNA sequence: TGCGCCAGCAGCACGACAGGGGGCAATCAGCCCCAGCATTTT. The J gene is TRBJ1-5, the V gene TRBV5-1, with 8 bases lining up with TRBD1. CDR3 length equals 14 residues. V was pared by 4 bases and J by 2 bases, with 2 bases of the junction left unmatched. CDR1 SGHRS and CDR2 YFSETQ come from the germline V gene.

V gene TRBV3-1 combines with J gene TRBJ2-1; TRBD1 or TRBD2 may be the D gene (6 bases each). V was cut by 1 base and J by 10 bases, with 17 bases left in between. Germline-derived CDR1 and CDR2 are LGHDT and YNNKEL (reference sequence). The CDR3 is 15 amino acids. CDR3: CASSQAPTTGREQFF. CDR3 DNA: TGTGCCAGCAGCCAAGCCCCTACAACAGGGAGGGAGCAGTTCTTC.

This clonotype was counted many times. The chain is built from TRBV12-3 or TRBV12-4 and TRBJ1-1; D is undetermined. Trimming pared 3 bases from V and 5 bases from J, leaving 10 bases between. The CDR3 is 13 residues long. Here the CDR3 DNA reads TGTGCCAGCAGTTTGCAGCGAGGAACTGAAGCTTTCTTT. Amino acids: CASSLQRGTEAFF.

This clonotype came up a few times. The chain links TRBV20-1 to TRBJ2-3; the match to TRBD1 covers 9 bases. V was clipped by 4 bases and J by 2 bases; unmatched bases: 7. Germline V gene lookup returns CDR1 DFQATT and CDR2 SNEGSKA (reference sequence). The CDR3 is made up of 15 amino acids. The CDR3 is CSAKGTGSVTDTQYF. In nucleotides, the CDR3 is TGCAGTGCTAAAGGGACAGGGTCGGTCACAGATACGCAGTATTTT.

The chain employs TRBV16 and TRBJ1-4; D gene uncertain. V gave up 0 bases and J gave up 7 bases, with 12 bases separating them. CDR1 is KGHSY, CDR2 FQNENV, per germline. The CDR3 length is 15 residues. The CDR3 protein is CASSQSKEWTEKLFF. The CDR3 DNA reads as TGTGCCAGCAGCCAATCGAAGGAGTGGACTGAAAAACTGTTTTTT.